The clone carrying this T cell receptor (beta chain) has only a few counts. Its antigen is not identified. The CDR3 has 15 residues. V lost 0 bases and J lost 5, with 14 bases in between. CDR1 SGHRS and CDR2 YFSETQ come from the germline V gene. TCRdb reanalysed the RT-PCR reads using MiXCR and keeps one entry per CDR3 protein. Of some 640,000 distinct CDR3 sequences listed, about 15% are singletons. These data are taken from a study of response to subunit inactivated influenza vaccine. General study results and limits: Authors suggested each seasonal influenza vaccination recruits few new T cells.

The input for sequencing was PBMCs from blood, taken 14 to 15 days before vaccination. This receptor was obtained from a man aged 50-59 years who received an inactivated influenza vaccine. The rearrangement uses TRBV5-1 and TRBJ2-5; D possibly corresponds to TRBD2 (6 bases). The CDR3 spells CASSLAGSIRETQYF. DNA of the CDR3: TGCGCCAGCAGCTTGGCCGGGAGCATTAGGGAGACCCAGTACTTC. The whole variable domain, filled in from reference TRBV5-1 and TRBJ2-5, reads KAGVTQTPRYLIKTRGQQVTLSCSPISGHRSVSWYQQTPGQGLQFLFEYFSETQRNKGNFPGRFSGRQFSNSRSEMNVSTLELGDSALYLCASSLAGSIRETQYFGPGTRLLVL.